Detailed here is one T cell receptor (beta chain). Clones were sequenced by immunoSEQ multiplex PCR, and TCRdb holds only the in-frame ones, with some missing. The repertoire consists of some 100,000 clones, with roughly 87% occurring once and the leading ten covering 15% to 20%. This entry comes from a study of T cell responses to AZD1222 COVID-19 vaccine. The germline V gene has CDR1 SGHDT and CDR2 YYEEEE. V lost 0 bases and J lost 9, with 4 bases in between. The length of the CDR3 is 11 residues. The clonotype comes from an adult in good health. This specimen consisted of peripheral blood, obtained on day 0 of AZD1222 vaccination. This chain links TRBV5-6 with TRBJ2-1; D not resolved. The CDR3 region has the DNA TGTGCCAGCAGCTTGGAAAGTGAGCAGTTCTTC. Its translation is CASSLESEQFF.